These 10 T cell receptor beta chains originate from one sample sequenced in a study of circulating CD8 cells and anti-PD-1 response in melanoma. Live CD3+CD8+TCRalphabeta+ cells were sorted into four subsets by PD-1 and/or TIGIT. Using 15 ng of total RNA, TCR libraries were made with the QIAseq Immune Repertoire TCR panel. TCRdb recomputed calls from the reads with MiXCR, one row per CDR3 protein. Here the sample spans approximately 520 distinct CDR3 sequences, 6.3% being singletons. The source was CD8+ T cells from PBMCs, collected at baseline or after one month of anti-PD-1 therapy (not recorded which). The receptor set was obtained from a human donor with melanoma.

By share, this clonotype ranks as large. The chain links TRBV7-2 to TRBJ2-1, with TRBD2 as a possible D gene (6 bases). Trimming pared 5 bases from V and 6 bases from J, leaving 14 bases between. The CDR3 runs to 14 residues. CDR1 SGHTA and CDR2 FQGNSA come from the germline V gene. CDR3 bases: TGTGCCAGCAGCCAACCGGGACTTCCCAATGAGCAGTTCTTC. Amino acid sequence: CASSQPGLPNEQFF.

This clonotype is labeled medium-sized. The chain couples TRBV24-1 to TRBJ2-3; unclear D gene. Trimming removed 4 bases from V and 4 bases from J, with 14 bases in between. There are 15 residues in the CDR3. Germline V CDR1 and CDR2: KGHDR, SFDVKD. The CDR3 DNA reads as TGTGCCACCAGTGACCCTGGCATCAGGTCAGATACGCAGTATTTT. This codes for CATSDPGIRSDTQYF.

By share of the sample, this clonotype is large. CDR3 protein: CASSQGVYNEQFF. For the CDR3, the DNA is TGTGCCAGCAGCCAGGGGGTCTACAATGAGCAGTTCTTC. This rearrangement joins TRBV12-3 or TRBV12-4 to TRBJ2-1; 7 bases are shared with TRBD1. The V segment lost 6 bases and the J segment 3 bases; nucleotides outside the gene matches: 2. The length of the CDR3 is 13 residues.

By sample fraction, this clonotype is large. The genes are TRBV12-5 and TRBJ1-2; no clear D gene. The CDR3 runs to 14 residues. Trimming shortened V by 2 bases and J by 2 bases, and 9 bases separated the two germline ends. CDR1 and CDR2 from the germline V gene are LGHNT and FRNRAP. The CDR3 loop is CASGLFDKNYGYTF. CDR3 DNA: TGTGCTAGTGGTTTGTTTGACAAGAACTATGGCTACACCTTC. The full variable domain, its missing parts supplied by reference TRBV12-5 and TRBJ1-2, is DARVTQTPRHKVTEMGQEVTMRCQPILGHNTVFWYRQTMMQGLELLAYFRNRAPLDDSGMPKDRFSAEMPDATLATLKIQPSEPRDSAVYFCASGLFDKNYGYTFGSGTRLTVV.

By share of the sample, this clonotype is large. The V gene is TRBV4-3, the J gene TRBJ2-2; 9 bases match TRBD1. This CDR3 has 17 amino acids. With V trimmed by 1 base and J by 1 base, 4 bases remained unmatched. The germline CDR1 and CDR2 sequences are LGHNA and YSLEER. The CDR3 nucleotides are TGCGCCAGCAGCCAAGGCGGGACAGGGCAGAACACCGGGGAGCTGTTTTTT. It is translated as CASSQGGTGQNTGELFF.

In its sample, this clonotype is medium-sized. Here the CDR3 DNA reads TGTGCCAGCAGCTTACTAGCGGGGGTCACAGATACGCAGTATTTT. Encoded protein: CASSLLAGVTDTQYF. The gene calls are TRBV7-3 and TRBJ2-3; 10 nucleotides align to TRBD2. Trimming at V came to 2 bases and at J to 2 bases, leaving 1 base not matched to a gene. Per germline, CDR1 SGHTA and CDR2 FQGTGA. The CDR3 has 15 amino acids.

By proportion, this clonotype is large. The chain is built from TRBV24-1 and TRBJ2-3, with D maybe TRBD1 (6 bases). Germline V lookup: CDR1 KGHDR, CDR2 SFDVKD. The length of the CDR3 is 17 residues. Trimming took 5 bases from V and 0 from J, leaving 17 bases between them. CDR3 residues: CATSGPPRRGSTDTQYF. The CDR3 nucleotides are TGTGCCACCAGTGGCCCCCCCCGCAGGGGCAGCACAGATACGCAGTATTTT.

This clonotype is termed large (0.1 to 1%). CDR3 DNA: TGTGCCAGCAGCTACCGCCAGGGTATTAGCCCAGATACGCAGTATTTT. Translated: CASSYRQGISPDTQYF. This sequence joins TRBV7-2 and TRBJ2-3; D possibly corresponds to TRBD1 (5 bases). V dropped 4 bases and J dropped 4 bases, with 18 bases sitting between them. Per the germline V gene, CDR1 is SGHTA and CDR2 is FQGNSA. This CDR3 has 16 amino acids.

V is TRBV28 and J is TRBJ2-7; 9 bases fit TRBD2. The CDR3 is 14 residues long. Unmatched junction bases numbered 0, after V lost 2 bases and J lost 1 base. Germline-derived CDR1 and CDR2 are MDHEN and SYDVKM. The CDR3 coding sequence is TGTGCCAGCAGTTTACTAGCGGGATCCTACGAGCAGTACTTC. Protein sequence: CASSLLAGSYEQYF.

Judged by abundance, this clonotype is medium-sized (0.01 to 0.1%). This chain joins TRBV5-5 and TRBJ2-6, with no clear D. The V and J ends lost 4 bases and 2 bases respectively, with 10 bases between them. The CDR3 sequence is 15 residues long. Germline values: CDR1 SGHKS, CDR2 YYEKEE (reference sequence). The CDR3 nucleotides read TGTGCCAGCAGCCCGAGACCCCCTGGGGCCAACGTCCTGACTTTC. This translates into CASSPRPPGANVLTF.